Sequencing of this T cell receptor (beta chain) was carried out in a study of response to subunit inactivated influenza vaccine. Each CDR3 protein gets one entry after TCRdb re-called the RT-PCR reads with MiXCR. The table has 150,000 to 200,000 distinct CDR3 sequences, 10% to 15% seen once. Trimming took 6 bases from V and 0 from J, leaving 8 bases between them. The CDR3 runs to 13 residues. CDR1 is MNHNS, CDR2 SASEGT, per germline. This sample also appeared in a second study, on T cells expressing NK-cell markers. That source adds: Scientists made TCR beta cDNA using 5'RACE template switching with UMIs.

The receptor comes from a man aged 45-60 years who received an inactivated influenza vaccine. The sample in question was CD8+ T cells sorted from PBMCs, obtained about 13 days after vaccination. The chain carries TRBV6-1 and TRBJ1-1; no clear D. The CDR3 nucleotides read TGTGCCAGCAGCCCCAGCCTGAACACTGAAGCTTTCTTT. Amino acid sequence: CASSPSLNTEAFF.